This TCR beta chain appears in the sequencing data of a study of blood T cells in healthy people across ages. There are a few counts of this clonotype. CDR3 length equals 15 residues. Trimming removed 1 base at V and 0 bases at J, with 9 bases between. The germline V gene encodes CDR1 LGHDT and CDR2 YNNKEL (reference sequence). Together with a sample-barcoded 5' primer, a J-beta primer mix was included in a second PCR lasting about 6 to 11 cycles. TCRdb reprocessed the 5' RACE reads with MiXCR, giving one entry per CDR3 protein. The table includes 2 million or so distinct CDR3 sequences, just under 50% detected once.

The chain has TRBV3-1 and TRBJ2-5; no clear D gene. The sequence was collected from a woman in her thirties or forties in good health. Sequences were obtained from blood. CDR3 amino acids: CASSQVRAYQETQYF. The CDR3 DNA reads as TGTGCCAGCAGCCAAGTACGGGCGTACCAAGAGACCCAGTACTTC.